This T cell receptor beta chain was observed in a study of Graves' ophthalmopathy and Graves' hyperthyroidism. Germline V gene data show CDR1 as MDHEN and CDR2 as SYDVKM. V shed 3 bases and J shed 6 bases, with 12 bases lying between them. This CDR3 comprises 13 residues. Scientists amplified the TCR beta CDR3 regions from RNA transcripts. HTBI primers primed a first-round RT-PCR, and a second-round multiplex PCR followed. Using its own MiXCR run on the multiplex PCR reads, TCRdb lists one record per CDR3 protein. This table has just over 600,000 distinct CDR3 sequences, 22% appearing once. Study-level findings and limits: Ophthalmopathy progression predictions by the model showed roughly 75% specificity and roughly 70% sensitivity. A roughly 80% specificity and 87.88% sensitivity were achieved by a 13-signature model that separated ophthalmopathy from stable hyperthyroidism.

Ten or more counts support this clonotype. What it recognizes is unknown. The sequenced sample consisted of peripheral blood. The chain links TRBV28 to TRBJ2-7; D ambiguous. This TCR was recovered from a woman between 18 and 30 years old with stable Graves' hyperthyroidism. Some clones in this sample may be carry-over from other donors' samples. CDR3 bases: TGTGCCAGCAGTTTTACGGTTTGGGGCGAGCAGTACTTC. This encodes CASSFTVWGEQYF.